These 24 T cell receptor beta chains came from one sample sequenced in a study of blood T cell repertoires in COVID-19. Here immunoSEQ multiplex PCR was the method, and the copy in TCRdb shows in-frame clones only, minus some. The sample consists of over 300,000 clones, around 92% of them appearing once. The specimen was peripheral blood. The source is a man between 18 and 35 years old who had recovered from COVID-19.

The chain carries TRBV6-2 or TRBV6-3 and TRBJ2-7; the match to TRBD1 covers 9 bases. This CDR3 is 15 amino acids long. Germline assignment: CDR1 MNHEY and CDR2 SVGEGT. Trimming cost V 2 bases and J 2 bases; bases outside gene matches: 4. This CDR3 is CASSYGTGRAYEQYF. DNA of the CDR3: TGTGCCAGCAGTTACGGGACAGGGAGGGCCTACGAGCAGTACTTC.

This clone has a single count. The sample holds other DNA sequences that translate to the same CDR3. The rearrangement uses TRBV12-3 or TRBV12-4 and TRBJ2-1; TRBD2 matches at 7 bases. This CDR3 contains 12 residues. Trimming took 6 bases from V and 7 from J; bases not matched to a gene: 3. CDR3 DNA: TGTGCCAGCAGCTTCGGGGGGAATGAGCAGTTCTTC. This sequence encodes CASSFGGNEQFF.

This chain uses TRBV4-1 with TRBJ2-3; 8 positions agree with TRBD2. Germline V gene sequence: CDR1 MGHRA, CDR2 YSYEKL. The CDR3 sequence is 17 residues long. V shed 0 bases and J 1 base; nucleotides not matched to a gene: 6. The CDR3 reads CASSQEGGTSRTDTQYF. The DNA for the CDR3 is TGCGCCAGCAGCCAAGAGGGGGGGACTAGTCGCACAGATACGCAGTATTTT.

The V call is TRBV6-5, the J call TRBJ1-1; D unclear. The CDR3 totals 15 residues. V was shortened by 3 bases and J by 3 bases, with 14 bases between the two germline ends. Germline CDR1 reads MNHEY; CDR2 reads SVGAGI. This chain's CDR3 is CASSYSYKGDTEAFF. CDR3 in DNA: TGTGCCAGCAGTTATAGTTATAAGGGAGACACTGAAGCTTTCTTT.

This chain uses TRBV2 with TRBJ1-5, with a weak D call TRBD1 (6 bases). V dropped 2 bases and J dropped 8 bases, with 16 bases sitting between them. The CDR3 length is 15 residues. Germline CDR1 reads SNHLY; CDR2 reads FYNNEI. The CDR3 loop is CASSESTGRWEPQHF. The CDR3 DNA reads TGTGCCAGCAGTGAATCGACAGGAAGGTGGGAGCCCCAGCATTTT.

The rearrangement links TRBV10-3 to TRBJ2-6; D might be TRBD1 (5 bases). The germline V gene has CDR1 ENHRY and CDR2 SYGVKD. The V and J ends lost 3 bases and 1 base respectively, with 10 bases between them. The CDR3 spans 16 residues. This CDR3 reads CAISDSQASGANVLTF. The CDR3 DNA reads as TGTGCCATCAGTGACTCACAGGCATCTGGGGCCAACGTCCTGACTTTC.

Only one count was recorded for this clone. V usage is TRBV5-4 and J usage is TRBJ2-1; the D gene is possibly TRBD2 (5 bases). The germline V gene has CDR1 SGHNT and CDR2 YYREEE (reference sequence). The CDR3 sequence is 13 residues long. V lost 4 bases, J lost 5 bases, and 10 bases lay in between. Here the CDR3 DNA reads TGTGCCAGCAGCGCGAGCGGCCACAATGAGCAGTTCTTC. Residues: CASSASGHNEQFF.

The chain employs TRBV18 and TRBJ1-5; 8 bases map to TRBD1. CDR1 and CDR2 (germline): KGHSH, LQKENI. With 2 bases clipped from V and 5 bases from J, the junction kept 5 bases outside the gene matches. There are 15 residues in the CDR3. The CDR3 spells CASSPYGQGDQPQHF. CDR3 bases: TGTGCCAGCTCACCATACGGACAGGGAGATCAGCCCCAGCATTTT.

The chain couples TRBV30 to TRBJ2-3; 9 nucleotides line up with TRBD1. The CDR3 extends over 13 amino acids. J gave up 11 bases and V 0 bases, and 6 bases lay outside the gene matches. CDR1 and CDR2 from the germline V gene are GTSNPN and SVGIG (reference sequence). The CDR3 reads CAWSVQGARVQYF. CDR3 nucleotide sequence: TGTGCCTGGAGTGTACAGGGGGCTCGAGTGCAGTATTTT.

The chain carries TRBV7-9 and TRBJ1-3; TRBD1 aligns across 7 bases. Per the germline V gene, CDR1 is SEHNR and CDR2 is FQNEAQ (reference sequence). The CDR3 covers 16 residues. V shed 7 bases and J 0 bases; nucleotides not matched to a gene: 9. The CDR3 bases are TGTGCCAGCAACTCCCCGACAGGGCCCTCTGGAAACACCATATATTTT. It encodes CASNSPTGPSGNTIYF.

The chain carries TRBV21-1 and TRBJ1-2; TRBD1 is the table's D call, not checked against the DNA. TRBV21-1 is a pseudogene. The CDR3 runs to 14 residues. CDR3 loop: CASSLTGGTYGYTF. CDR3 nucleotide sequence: TGTGCCAGCAGCTTGACAGGGGGCACCTATGGCTACACCTTC.

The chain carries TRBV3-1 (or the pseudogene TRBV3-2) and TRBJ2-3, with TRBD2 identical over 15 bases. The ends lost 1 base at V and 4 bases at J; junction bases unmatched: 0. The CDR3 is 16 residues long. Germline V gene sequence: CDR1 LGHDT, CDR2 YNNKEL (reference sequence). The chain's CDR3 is CASSQGTSGGADTQYF. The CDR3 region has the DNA TGTGCCAGCAGCCAAGGGACTAGCGGGGGGGCAGATACGCAGTATTTT.

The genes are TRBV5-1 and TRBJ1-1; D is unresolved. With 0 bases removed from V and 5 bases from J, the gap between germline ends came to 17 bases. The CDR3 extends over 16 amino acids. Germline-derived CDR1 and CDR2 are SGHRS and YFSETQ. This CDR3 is CASSLGGRGEGTEAFF. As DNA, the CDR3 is TGCGCCAGCAGCTTGGGGGGAAGAGGCGAGGGAACTGAAGCTTTCTTT.

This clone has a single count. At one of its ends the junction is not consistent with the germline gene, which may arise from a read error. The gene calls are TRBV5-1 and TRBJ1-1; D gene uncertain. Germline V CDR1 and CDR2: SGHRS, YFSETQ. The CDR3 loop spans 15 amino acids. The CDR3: CASSLGARGNSEAFF. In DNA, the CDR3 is TGCGCCAGCAGCTTGGGGGCCCGCGGGAACTCTGAAGCTTTCTTT.

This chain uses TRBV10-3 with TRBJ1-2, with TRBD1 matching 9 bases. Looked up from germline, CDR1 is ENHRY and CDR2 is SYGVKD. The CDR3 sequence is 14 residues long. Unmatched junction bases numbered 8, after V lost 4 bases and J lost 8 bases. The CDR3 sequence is CAISAGGQGGGYTF. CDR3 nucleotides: TGTGCCATCAGTGCGGGGGGACAGGGAGGCGGCTACACCTTC.

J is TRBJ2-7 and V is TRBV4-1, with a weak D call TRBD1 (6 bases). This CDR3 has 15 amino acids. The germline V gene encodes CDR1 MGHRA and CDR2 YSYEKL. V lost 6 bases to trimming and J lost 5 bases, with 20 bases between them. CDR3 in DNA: TGCGCCAGCAGTCCAAGATATCAGGGGATGGACGAGCAGTACTTC. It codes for CASSPRYQGMDEQYF.

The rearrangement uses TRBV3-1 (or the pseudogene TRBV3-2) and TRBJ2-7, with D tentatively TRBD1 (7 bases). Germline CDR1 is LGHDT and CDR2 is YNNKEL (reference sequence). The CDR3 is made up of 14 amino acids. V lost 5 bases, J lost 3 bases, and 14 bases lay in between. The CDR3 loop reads CASSKRGDSYEQYF. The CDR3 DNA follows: TGTGCCAGCAGCAAGAGGGGGGACAGCTACGAGCAGTACTTC.

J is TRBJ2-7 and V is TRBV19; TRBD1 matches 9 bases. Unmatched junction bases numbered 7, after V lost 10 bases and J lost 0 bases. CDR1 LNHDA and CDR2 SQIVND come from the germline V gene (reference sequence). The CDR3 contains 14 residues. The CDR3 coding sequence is TGTGCCACCAAAGAACAGGGGGCCTCCTACGAGCAGTACTTC. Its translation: CATKEQGASYEQYF.

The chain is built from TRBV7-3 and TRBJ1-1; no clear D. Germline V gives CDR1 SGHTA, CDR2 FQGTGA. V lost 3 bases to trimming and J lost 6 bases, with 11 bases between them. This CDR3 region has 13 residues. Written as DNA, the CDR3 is TGTGCCAGCAGCTTTGGGTGGGCGTCTGAAGCTTTCTTT. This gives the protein CASSFGWASEAFF.

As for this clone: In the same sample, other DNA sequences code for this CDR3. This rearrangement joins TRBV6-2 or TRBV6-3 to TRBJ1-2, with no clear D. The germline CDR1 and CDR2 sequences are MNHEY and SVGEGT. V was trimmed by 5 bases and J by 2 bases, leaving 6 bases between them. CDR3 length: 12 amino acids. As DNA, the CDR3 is TGTGCCAGCAGTCTGTCCAACTATGGCTACACCTTC. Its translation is CASSLSNYGYTF.

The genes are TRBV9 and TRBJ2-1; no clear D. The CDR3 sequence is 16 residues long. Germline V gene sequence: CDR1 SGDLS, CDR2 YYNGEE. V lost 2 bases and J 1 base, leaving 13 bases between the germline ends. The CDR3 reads CASSVVDSGSYNEQFF. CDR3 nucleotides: TGTGCCAGCAGCGTGGTAGACTCGGGTTCCTACAATGAGCAGTTCTTC.

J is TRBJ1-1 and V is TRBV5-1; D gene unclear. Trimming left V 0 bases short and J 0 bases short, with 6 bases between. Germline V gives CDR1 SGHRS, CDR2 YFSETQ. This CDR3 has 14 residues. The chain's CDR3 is CASSLGEVNTEAFF. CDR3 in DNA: TGCGCCAGCAGCTTGGGAGAGGTGAACACTGAAGCTTTCTTT. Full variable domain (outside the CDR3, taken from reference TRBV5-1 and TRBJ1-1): KAGVTQTPRYLIKTRGQQVTLSCSPISGHRSVSWYQQTPGQGLQFLFEYFSETQRNKGNFPGRFSGRQFSNSRSEMNVSTLELGDSALYLCASSLGEVNTEAFFGQGTRLTVV.

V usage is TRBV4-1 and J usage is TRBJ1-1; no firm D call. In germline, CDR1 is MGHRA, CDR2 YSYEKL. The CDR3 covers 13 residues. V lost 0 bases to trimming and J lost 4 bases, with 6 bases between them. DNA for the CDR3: TGCGCCAGCAGCCAAGACCTTCTCACTGAAGCTTTCTTT. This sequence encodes CASSQDLLTEAFF.

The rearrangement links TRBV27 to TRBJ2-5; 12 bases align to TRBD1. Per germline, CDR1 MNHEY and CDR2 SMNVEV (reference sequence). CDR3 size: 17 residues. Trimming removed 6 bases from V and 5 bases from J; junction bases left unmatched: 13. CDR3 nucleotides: TGTGCCAGCAGAGAGAATTTCGGGACAGGGGGCTGGGAGACCCAGTACTTC. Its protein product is CASRENFGTGGWETQYF.